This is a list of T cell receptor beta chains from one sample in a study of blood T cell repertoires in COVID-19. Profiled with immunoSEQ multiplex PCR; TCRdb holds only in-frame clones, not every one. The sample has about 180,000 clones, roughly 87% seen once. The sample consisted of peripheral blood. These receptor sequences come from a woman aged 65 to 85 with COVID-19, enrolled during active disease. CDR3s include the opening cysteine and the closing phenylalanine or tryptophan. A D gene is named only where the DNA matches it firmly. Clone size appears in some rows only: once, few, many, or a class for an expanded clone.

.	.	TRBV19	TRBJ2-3	TGTGCCAGTAGCGTCGGACTACCCAAAGATACGCAGTATTTT	CASSVGLPKDTQYF
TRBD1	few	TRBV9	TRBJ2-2	TGTGCCAGCAGCTCGGGACAGGGGGCCCCCGGGGAGCTGTTTTTT	CASSSGQGAPGELFF
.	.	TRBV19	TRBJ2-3	TGTGCCAGTAGTGCTCTGATTGGGGGCTTCACAGATACGCAGTATTTT	CASSALIGGFTDTQYF
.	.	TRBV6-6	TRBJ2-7	TGTGCCAGCAGTTACTCGAGCTACGAGCAGTACTTC	CASSYSSYEQYF
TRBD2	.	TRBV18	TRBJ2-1	TGTGCCAGCTCCCTGACTAGCGTCGTAGGAAATGAGCAGTTCTTC	CASSLTSVVGNEQFF
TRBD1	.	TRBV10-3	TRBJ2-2	TGTGCCATCAGCGGACAGGGGGCCACCGGGGAGCTGTTTTTT	CAISGQGATGELFF
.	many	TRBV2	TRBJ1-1	TGTGCCAGCAAGGGCGGGATGAACACTGAAGCTTTCTTT	CASKGGMNTEAFF
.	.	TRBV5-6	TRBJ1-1	TGTGCCAGCAGCTTAAGGGGGGGCACTGAAGCTTTCTTT	CASSLRGGTEAFF
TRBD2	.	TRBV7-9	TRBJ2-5	TGTGCCAGCAGCTTAGCGGTTACGGGAGGGTCAATAAAGACCCAGTACTTC	CASSLAVTGGSIKTQYF
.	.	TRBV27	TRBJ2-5	TGTGCCAGCTCAACTCGGGGTGAGACCCAGTACTTC	CASSTRGETQYF
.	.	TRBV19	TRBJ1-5	TGTGCCAGTAGCCTCCGGGGCAATCAGCCCCAGCATTTT	CASSLRGNQPQHF
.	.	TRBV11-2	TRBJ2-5	TGTGCCAGCAGCTTAGAGGGGGTCCCGGGGGTGTCAGAGACCCAGTACTTC	CASSLEGVPGVSETQYF